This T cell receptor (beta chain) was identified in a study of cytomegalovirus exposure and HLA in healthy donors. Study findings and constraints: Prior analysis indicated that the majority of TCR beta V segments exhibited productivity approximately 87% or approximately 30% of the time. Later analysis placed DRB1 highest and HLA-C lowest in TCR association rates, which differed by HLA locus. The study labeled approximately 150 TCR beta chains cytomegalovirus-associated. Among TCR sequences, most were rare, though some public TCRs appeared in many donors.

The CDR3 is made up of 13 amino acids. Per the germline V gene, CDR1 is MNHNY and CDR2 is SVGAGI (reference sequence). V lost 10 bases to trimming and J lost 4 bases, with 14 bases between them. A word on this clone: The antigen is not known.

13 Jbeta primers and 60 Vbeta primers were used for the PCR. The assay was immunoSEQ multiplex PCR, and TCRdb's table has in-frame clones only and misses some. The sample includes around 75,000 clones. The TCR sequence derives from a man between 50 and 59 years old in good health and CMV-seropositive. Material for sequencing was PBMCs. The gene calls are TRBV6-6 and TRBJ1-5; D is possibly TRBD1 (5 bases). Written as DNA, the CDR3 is TGTGCCACCCTAATGGGGCAAAATCAGCCCCAGCATTTT. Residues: CATLMGQNQPQHF.